This entry describes one T cell receptor (beta chain). This clone's antigen is unknown. No per-base quality is available; no much larger clone lies one base away. As encoded in the germline V gene, CDR1 is SGDLS while CDR2 is YYNGEE. The CDR3, from cysteine to phenylalanine, totals 14 residues. CDR3 DNA only is kept here, 42 bases in frame from base 1. Trimming at the junction amounts to 4 bases on V and 6 bases on J, and the germline ends lie 11 bases apart. The cohort comprised around 690 healthy bone marrow donors. Cohort members were all nominally healthy when sampled, although unrecorded immune exposures were likely present. The donor tested CMV seronegative, placing the donor among the 350 or so seronegative members of the cohort. Every donor gave a peripheral blood sample, and the peripheral blood mononuclear cells from that sample were used for TCR beta sequencing. Genomic DNA was extracted from the blood cell samples with the Qiagen DNeasy Blood Extraction Kit.

This record belongs to a study of cytomegalovirus exposure and HLA in healthy donors listed by TCRdb under 2017. For context, the study as a whole: In an earlier analysis of some 550 of the donors, 276 Gb of sequence data and 90 million to 120 million unique TCR beta sequences from 150 million to 200 million T cells were reported. An early release that covered about 600 HLA-typed donors contained about 300 gigabases of sequencing data and 85 million to 100 million unique TCR sequences. Among the roughly 400 genotyped donors, around 79% belonged to the genetic ancestry cluster associated with self-reported Caucasian donors. The aim of the study was to test whether cataloging public T cell receptors could identify signatures of past pathogen exposure. The study used immunosequencing to profile the T cell repertoires of 666 subjects and linked those repertoires to cytomegalovirus serostatus. Along with the approximately 670-subject first cohort, a separate validation cohort of 120 different subjects was used. High-throughput TCR immunosequencing, statistical association of individual TCRs with disease status, and machine learning were combined to predict cytomegalovirus infection status. In a later analysis, previously published TCR beta repertoires from about 670 donors were re-analyzed and high-resolution HLA genotyping was added so that TCR occurrence patterns could be studied. Rather than drawing on any new phenotypic data, the later analysis identified candidate immune exposures from TCR beta sequences and the way those sequences occurred across donors. In an earlier analysis of 587 of the donors, high-throughput TCR beta sequencing was used to judge whether each TCR beta V gene segment behaved as functional or pseudogenic. Donor age, sex, ethnicity and CMV serostatus were compiled together with the repertoire data. A later genetic analysis used genome-wide SNP genotypes for about three fifths of the roughly 700 donors, treating that subset as a discovery cohort. Every repertoire in the discovery cohort had been generated on one and the same sequencing platform. Both class I and class II loci were covered by HLA typing, at four-digit resolution. Typing coverage differed by locus: A, B, C, DRB1 and DQB1 were typed in roughly 620-630 donors, DQA1 in 500 to 550, DPA1 in around 610, and DPB1 in just under 490. Roughly 5 DR-DQ haplotypes were treated as single units for association and clustering because of strong linkage in the cohort. Among some 410 genotyped donors of the cohort, an average of approximately 250,000 unique TCR beta nucleotide sequences were sequenced per donor, roughly 20% of them non-productive.

The library was prepared using the immunoSEQ multiplex PCR assay. For the multiplex PCR, a mixture combining 60 forward primers for TCR Vbeta segments and 13 reverse primers for TCR Jbeta segments was used. The CDR3 region of rearranged TCR beta genes was amplified from genomic DNA with a multiplex PCR assay. The Illumina HiSeq System was used to sequence the amplified TCR beta libraries as 87-base-pair reads. The authors processed their data as follows. In a later analysis, about 80 million unique TCR beta chains were counted across the roughly 610 repertoires, and roughly 10 million of these chains were shared by at least two donors. To remove PCR and sequencing errors, raw reads were error-corrected and collapsed into unique sequences using a nearest-neighbor algorithm that merged closely related sequences. To assign V, D and J gene segments, CDR3 sequences were aligned to IMGT reference sequences. For a sequence to be retained, at least a six-nucleotide match to both a V gene segment and a J gene segment was required. A rearrangement counted as productive if the CDR3 had no stop codons and remained in frame with V and J, and every other rearrangement counted as non-productive. Following IMGT convention, CDR3 was defined as the stretch from the second conserved V-encoded cysteine to the conserved J-encoded phenylalanine. The earlier analysis of about 590 of the donors excluded sequences that lacked an unambiguous match to a single V gene segment. In an earlier analysis of approximately 550 of the donors, V segments were called functional above 56.7% productive rearrangements and were called segregating when the between-donor standard deviation exceeded 5%. A statistical classification framework was built to diagnose cytomegalovirus status from the catalog of TCR beta chain sequences. A later analysis assigned V and J genes by comparing TCR nucleotide sequences with IMGT/GENE-DB human TR gene sequences. The TCRdist pipeline was used in a later analysis to assign CDR3 sequences and most-parsimonious VDJ recombination scenarios. In a later analysis, each TCR beta chain was defined by its CDR3 amino acid sequence together with its V-gene family, and reads lacking a unique V-gene family were excluded. As a way to deal with suspected cross-contamination and a sequencing artifact, a later analysis dropped 450 to 600 nucleotide sequences that were highly shared and had low generation probability. For each public chain, a later analysis derived a clonal expansion index from normalized ranks of inferred template counts within each repertoire. A later analysis computed generation probabilities with a VDJ recombination model fitted to out-of-frame rearrangements, and checked the results against IGoR. Hypergeometric tests were used in a later analysis to score TCR-TCR, TCR-HLA and TCR-CMV co-occurrence, with a repertoire-size bias correction applied to the TCR pairs. In a later analysis, false discovery rates were estimated by permuting HLA or CMV assignments 20 times. A later analysis grouped co-occurring TCRs with DBSCAN, adding TCRdist sequence similarity when clustering within HLA-allele-positive subsets. For co-occurrence clustering, repertoires with fewer than 30,000 or more than 120,000 public chains were excluded, along with roughly 5 repertoires with anomalous nucleotide sharing. Held by TCRdb, this immuneACCESS table contains in-frame sequences only and omits some clones. Under half of the omission traces to an unresolved V gene where checked; the cause of the rest is unknown. V, J and clone size derive from that table, while D and trimming were established from the DNA sequence. Here the sample has approximately 190,000 clones; under 90% occur a single time. The ten most abundant clones make up 0.08% to 0.1% of the sample.

What the work shows at the level of the full study, not this receptor alone: The sequencing pipeline was judged likely to have produced a cluster of highly shared sequence variants as a technical artifact. Presence/absence analyses assumed roughly uniform sequencing depth across donors, an assumption that may not hold. A further reported finding was that TCR beta sequences accurately predicted the HLA-A and HLA-B alleles for most subjects in the first cohort. In a later genetic analysis, a missense DCLRE1C variant was associated with V-gene and J-gene trimming of TCR beta chains, and the association was replicated in an independent cohort. Most TCR sequences were seen in very few donors, while some public TCRs were found in many individuals. A later analysis reported that several top co-occurrence clusters appeared linked to parvovirus B19, influenza, CMV and Epstein-Barr virus. An earlier analysis of some 560 of the donors showed that most TCR beta V segments appeared in productive rearrangements either about 90% or about 30% of the time, which broadly matched IMGT annotations. When HLA alleles, especially DR and DQ, strongly co-occurred, TCR associations were difficult to assign to individual alleles. A later analysis found that most CMV-associated TCR beta chains appeared HLA-restricted, with HLA associations seemingly driven largely by CMV exposure. Cytomegalovirus status was reported to be diagnosed by the classifier with high specificity and sensitivity in both the original and validation cohorts. Specific HLA alleles were associated with over 15,000 TCR beta sequences at a false discovery rate of 0.05 in a later analysis. Linkage disequilibrium might explain the correlated functional status among segregating V segments, but an unknown experimental factor could not be excluded. According to a later genetic analysis, donors in an Asian-associated ancestry cluster had fewer N-insertions in productive TCRs than the approximately 670-donor mean. Because counts were too low, 15 to 20 rarely observed V segments, including chromosome 9 orphons, were excluded from the earlier analysis of 500 to 700 of the donors. A few of the identified cytomegalovirus-associated TCR beta chains were confirmed in vitro to be specific for cytomegalovirus antigens. The study listed approximately 160 TCR beta chains as associated with cytomegalovirus. The 87-base-pair reads could not distinguish some IMGT-functional V segments, including TRBV6-2 and TRBV6-3, so those segments were excluded. CMV serostatus was the only immune exposure information available for the cohort. Only TCR beta chains were sequenced in this cohort, and the absence of alpha or paired-chain data limited detectable features. A later analysis found that TCR association rates varied across HLA loci, with DRB1 alleles showing the most associated TCRs and HLA-C alleles the fewest. HLA typing was unavailable for some donors at each locus, so association tests used only the typed subset. It was suggested by the authors that the approach could potentially be generalized to other disease states and immunological phenotypes. In a later analysis, HLA-associated TCR beta chains showed more clonal expansion and lower generation probabilities than non-associated chains that were equally common.

The source is a boy aged 2 to 10 in good health and CMV-seronegative. The chain is encoded by TRBV9 joined to TRBJ1-6; the D gene is possibly TRBD1, with 6 bases matching. Material: PBMCs. The sequence in DNA is TGTGCCAGCAGCCCAGGGGATCCTAATTCACCCCTCCACTTT. Translated, it gives CASSPGDPNSPLHF.